The subject of this entry is one T cell receptor (beta chain). The antigen is undetermined. Assay: immunoSEQ multiplex PCR; the TCRdb copy retains only in-frame clones and omits some. The repertoire includes some 6,100 clones, 95% to 99% of them detected once, and roughly 0.4% sits in the top ten. The sample belongs to a study of naive CD8 T cells in extremely preterm neonates. Findings and limits, study-wide: Preterm infants showed shorter CDR3s, fewer N additions and less trimming than older groups.

The CDR3 length is 19 residues. The germline gives CDR1 SGHNT, CDR2 YENEEA. Trimming cost V 5 bases and J 0 bases, with 25 bases left between them. Deliveries were elective term cesareans at roughly 35-42 weeks, with no labor or membrane rupture. V usage is TRBV11-3 and J usage is TRBJ1-1, with no clear D. Sequences were obtained from naive CD8+ T cells from cord blood. The TCR comes from a newborn in good health. The CDR3 here is CASSPPTAQALPMNTEAFF. The CDR3 bases are TGTGCCAGCAGCCCCCCCACGGCGCAGGCCCTTCCTATGAACACTGAAGCTTTCTTT.